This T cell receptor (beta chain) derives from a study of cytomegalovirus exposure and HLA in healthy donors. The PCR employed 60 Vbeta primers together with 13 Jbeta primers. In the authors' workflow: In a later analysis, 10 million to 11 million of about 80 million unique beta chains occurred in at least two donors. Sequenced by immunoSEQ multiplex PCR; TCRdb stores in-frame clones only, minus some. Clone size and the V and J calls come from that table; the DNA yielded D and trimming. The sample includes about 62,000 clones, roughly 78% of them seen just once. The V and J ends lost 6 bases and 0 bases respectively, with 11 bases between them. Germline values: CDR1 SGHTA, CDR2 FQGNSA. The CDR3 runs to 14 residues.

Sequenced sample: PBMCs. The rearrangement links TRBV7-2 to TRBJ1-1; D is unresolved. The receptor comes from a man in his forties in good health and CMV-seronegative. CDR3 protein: CASRYREMNTEAFF. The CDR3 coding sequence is TGTGCCAGCAGGTACCGGGAGATGAACACTGAAGCTTTCTTT.